This TCR beta chain was sequenced in a study of response to subunit inactivated influenza vaccine. Study-wide points: Few new T cells, the authors suggested, are recruited by each seasonal influenza vaccination.

One entry per CDR3 protein, called by TCRdb with MiXCR from the RT-PCR reads. The sample records hundreds of thousands of distinct CDR3 sequences, 11% to 15% being singletons. This clonotype was counted only a few times. The antigen is not known. The J segment lost 13 bases and the V segment lost 5 bases, leaving 6 bases of the junction unmatched. The CDR3 covers 14 residues. The J gene is TRBJ2-1, the V gene TRBV12-3 or TRBV12-4; 15 positions match TRBD2. The source of this sequence is a man aged 50-60 years who received an inactivated influenza vaccine. The sample in question was PBMCs from blood, obtained around two weeks before vaccination. The DNA for the CDR3 is TGTGCCAGCAGTCTCGGGACTAGCGGGAGGCTACAGTTCTTC. It codes for CASSLGTSGRLQFF.